This T cell receptor beta chain was observed in a study of shared clonotypes between healthy human individuals. Sequencing used immunoSEQ multiplex PCR; TCRdb keeps in-frame clones, though not all of them. The table shows millions of clones, with around 95% occurring only once. The study's findings and limits: Naive subsets, compared against memory subsets, generally had larger estimated richness values.

About this clone itself: Its antigen remains unidentified.

The specimen sequenced was naive CD4+ T cells sorted from blood. This sample's subset: CD45RA+ positively selected. The receptor comes from a man aged 18-30 years in good health.

CDR3 nucleotides: TGTGCCAGCAGCGCCCTTATTAACGGGCACAATGAGCAGTTCTTC. This translates into CASSALINGHNEQFF. The genes are TRBV9 and TRBJ2-1, with unresolved D. V was shortened by 3 bases and J by 5 bases, with 15 bases between the two germline ends. The germline V gene encodes CDR1 SGDLS and CDR2 YYNGEE. This CDR3 region has 15 residues.